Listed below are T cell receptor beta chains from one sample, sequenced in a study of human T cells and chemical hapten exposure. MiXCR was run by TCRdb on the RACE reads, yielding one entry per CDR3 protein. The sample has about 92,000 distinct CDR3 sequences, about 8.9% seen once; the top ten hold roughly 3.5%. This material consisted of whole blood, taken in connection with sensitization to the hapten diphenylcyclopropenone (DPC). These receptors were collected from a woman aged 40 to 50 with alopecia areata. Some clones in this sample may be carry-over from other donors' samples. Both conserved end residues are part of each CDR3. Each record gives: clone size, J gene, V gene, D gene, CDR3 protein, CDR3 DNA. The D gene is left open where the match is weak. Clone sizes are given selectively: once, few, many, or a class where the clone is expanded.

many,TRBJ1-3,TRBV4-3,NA,CASSQRPGSSGNTIYF,TGCGCCAGCAGCCAACGACCGGGGAGCTCTGGAAACACCATATATTTT
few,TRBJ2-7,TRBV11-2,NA,CASSVPTGRGREQYF,TGTGCCAGCAGCGTGCCGACAGGGAGGGGACGGGAGCAGTACTTC
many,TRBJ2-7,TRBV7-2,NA,CASSLVRYEQYF,TGTGCCAGCAGCTTAGTCCGGTACGAGCAGTACTTC
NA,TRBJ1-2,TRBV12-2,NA,CASRLGQMAGYTF,TGTGCAAGTCGCTTAGGTCAGATGGCTGGCTACACCTTC
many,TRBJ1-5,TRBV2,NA,CASSEDGQGNQPQHF,TGTGCCAGCAGTGAAGATGGCCAGGGCAATCAGCCCCAGCATTTT
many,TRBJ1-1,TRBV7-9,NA,CASSNSMNTEAFF,TGTGCCAGCAGCAACAGCATGAACACTGAAGCTTTCTTT
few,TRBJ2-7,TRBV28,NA,CASIPGVSHEQYF,TGTGCCTCTATCCCAGGGGTTTCCCACGAGCAGTACTTC
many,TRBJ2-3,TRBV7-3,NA,CASSPGTSTDTQYF,TGTGCCAGCAGCCCCGGGACTAGCACAGATACGCAGTATTTT
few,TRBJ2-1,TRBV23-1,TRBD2,CASIKQTSGGPLAYNEQFF,TGCGCCAGCATCAAACAGACTAGCGGGGGGCCCTTAGCCTACAATGAGCAGTTCTTC
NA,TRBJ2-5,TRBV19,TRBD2,CASSPGPPLAVGRETQYF,TGTGCCAGTAGCCCCGGACCACCCCTAGCGGTGGGACGTGAGACCCAGTACTTC
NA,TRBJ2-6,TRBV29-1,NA,CSVTERGPLGVLTF,TGCAGCGTCACAGAGAGGGGACCCCTTGGCGTCCTGACTTTC
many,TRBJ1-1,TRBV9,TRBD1,CASSSFDRGPPVEAFF,TGTGCCAGCAGCTCCTTCGACAGGGGGCCTCCCGTTGAAGCTTTCTTT
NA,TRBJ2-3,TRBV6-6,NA,CASSSSVGVVGQYF,TGTGCCAGCAGTTCCTCGGTGGGCGTCGTCGGGCAGTATTTT
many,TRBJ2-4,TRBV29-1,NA,CSVEGGGAKNIQYF,TGCAGCGTTGAAGGCGGTGGAGCCAAAAACATTCAGTACTTC
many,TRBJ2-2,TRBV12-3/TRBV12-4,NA,CASIRQGSTGELFF,TGTGCCAGCATCCGGCAGGGTTCCACCGGGGAGCTGTTTTTT
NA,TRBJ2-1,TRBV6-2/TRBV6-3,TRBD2,CASSKRGSSYNEQFF,TGTGCCAGCAGCAAGCGGGGGTCCTCTTACAATGAGCAGTTCTTC
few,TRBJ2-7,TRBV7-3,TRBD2,CASSLRGGTAGGQSYEQYF,TGTGCCAGCAGCTTACGTGGTGGAACAGCGGGGGGCCAATCCTACGAGCAGTACTTC
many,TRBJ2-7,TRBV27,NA,CASSDYYEQYF,TGTGCCAGCAGTGATTACTACGAGCAGTACTTC
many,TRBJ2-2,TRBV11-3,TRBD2,CASSSGLPNTGELFF,TGTGCCAGCAGCTCGGGACTACCGAACACCGGGGAGCTGTTTTTT
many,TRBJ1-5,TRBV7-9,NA,CASSSGNQPQHF,TGTGCCAGCAGCTCGGGCAATCAGCCCCAGCATTTT
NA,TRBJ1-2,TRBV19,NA,CASSSTYRDGYTF,TGTGCCAGTAGTTCTACATACAGGGACGGCTACACCTTC
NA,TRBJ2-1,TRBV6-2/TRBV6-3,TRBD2,CASRGGGASNEQFF,TGTGCCAGCAGAGGCGGGGGGGCTAGCAATGAGCAGTTCTTC
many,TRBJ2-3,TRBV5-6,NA,CASSLPGSTDTQYF,TGTGCCAGCAGCTTGCCAGGGAGCACAGATACGCAGTATTTT
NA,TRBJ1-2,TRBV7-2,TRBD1,CASSSTGGGIYGYTF,TGTGCCAGCAGCTCGACAGGGGGCGGGATCTATGGCTACACCTTC
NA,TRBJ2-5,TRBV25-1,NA,CASSAGGGTQYF,TGTGCCAGCAGTGCTGGGGGAGGGACCCAGTACTTC
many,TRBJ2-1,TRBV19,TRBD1,CASSNRGFTYNEQFF,TGTGCCAGTAGTAACAGGGGGTTCACCTACAATGAGCAGTTCTTC
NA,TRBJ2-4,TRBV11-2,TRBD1,CASRALRGPSGIQYF,TGTGCCAGCAGGGCTCTCAGGGGGCCCTCGGGCATTCAGTACTTC